This TCR beta chain appears in the sequencing data of a study of PD-L1 blockade in urothelial cancer. Clones were sequenced by immunoSEQ multiplex PCR, and TCRdb holds only the in-frame ones, with some missing. This sample has tens of thousands of clones, with roughly 80% found just once. The V end was cut by 3 bases, the J end by 1 base, with 7 bases between. This CDR3 spans 14 amino acids. Per the germline V gene, CDR1 is SNHLY and CDR2 is FYNNEI. Specified time point: pretreatment peripheral blood. The sequence derives from a man in his forties with urothelial cancer. This specimen was PBMCs, taken around atezolizumab (anti-PD-L1) treatment. V and J are TRBV2 and TRBJ1-3; D unresolved. CDR3 coding DNA: TGTGCCAGCAGTGATGGCAGTTCTGGAAACACCATATATTTT. As protein: CASSDGSSGNTIYF.